This is a list of T cell receptor beta chains from one sample in a study of blood T cell repertoires in COVID-19. Sequenced by immunoSEQ multiplex PCR; TCRdb stores in-frame clones only, minus some. The data contain roughly 140,000 clones, about 85% of them singletons. Sample: peripheral blood. The receptor source for this set is a woman aged 40 to 49 with active or convalescent COVID-19. CDR3s include the opening cysteine and the closing phenylalanine or tryptophan. Each record gives: J gene, clone size, D gene, V gene, CDR3 protein, CDR3 DNA. A D gene is named only where the DNA matches it firmly. Size values are once, few and many counts, or a class for expanded clones, and some rows have none.

j_gene: TRBJ1-4; abundance: few; d_gene: TRBD1; v_gene: TRBV5-1; CDR3aa: CASSFVGTENEKLFF; CDR3nt: TGCGCCAGCAGCTTCGTGGGGACAGAAAATGAAAAACTGTTTTTT
j_gene: TRBJ2-2; abundance: .; d_gene: .; v_gene: TRBV7-2; CDR3aa: CASSLLVSQESGELFF; CDR3nt: TGTGCCAGCAGCTTACTCGTTAGCCAAGAGTCCGGGGAGCTGTTTTTT
j_gene: TRBJ1-2; abundance: .; d_gene: TRBD1; v_gene: TRBV9; CDR3aa: CASRSRTGVDGYTF; CDR3nt: TGTGCCAGCAGATCAAGGACAGGGGTCGATGGCTACACCTTC
j_gene: TRBJ1-6; abundance: .; d_gene: .; v_gene: TRBV28; CDR3aa: CASSPTGIFDYSPLHF; CDR3nt: TGTGCCAGCAGTCCCACAGGGATATTCGACTATTCACCCCTCCACTTT
j_gene: TRBJ2-3; abundance: .; d_gene: .; v_gene: TRBV7-9; CDR3aa: CASSFLRDTQYF; CDR3nt: TGTGCCAGCAGCTTCCTGAGGGATACGCAGTATTTT
j_gene: TRBJ1-2; abundance: few; d_gene: .; v_gene: TRBV23-1; CDR3aa: CASSQSSDPGFYNYGYTF; CDR3nt: TGCGCCAGCAGTCAATCTTCGGATCCGGGTTTCTACAACTATGGCTACACCTTC
j_gene: TRBJ2-2; abundance: .; d_gene: TRBD1; v_gene: TRBV2; CDR3aa: CARGMGQRPNTGELFF; CDR3nt: TGTGCCAGAGGGATGGGACAGCGGCCGAACACCGGGGAGCTGTTTTTT
j_gene: TRBJ2-7; abundance: .; d_gene: .; v_gene: TRBV10-3; CDR3aa: CAISENPSDEQYF; CDR3nt: TGTGCCATCAGTGAGAACCCTAGCGACGAGCAGTACTTC
j_gene: TRBJ2-1; abundance: .; d_gene: .; v_gene: TRBV6-5; CDR3aa: CASIRSSSYNEQFF; CDR3nt: TGTGCCAGCATACGGAGTAGCTCCTACAATGAGCAGTTCTTC
j_gene: TRBJ1-3; abundance: .; d_gene: .; v_gene: TRBV5-1; CDR3aa: CASSLGQSWGNTIYF; CDR3nt: TGCGCCAGCAGCCTAGGACAGAGTTGGGGAAACACCATATATTTT
j_gene: TRBJ2-2; abundance: .; d_gene: TRBD2; v_gene: TRBV10-2; CDR3aa: CASSEIGSGRPGELFF; CDR3nt: TGCGCCAGCAGTGAGATTGGTAGCGGGAGACCCGGGGAGCTGTTTTTT
j_gene: TRBJ1-6; abundance: once; d_gene: .; v_gene: TRBV4-3; CDR3aa: CASSQETGVYNSPLHF; CDR3nt: TGCGCCAGCAGCCAAGAAACGGGGGTCTATAATTCACCCCTCCACTTT
j_gene: TRBJ2-5; abundance: .; d_gene: TRBD1; v_gene: TRBV6-2/TRBV6-3; CDR3aa: CASSPRRDRGKETQYF; CDR3nt: TGTGCCAGCAGTCCCCGGCGGGACAGGGGGAAAGAGACCCAGTACTTC
j_gene: TRBJ1-1; abundance: once; d_gene: TRBD1; v_gene: TRBV29-1; CDR3aa: CSVGRDRVGTEAFF; CDR3nt: TGCAGCGTTGGCCGAGACAGGGTCGGCACTGAAGCTTTCTTT
j_gene: TRBJ1-6; abundance: few; d_gene: TRBD1; v_gene: TRBV20-1; CDR3aa: CSASYRDRGFPLHF; CDR3nt: TGCAGTGCTAGTTACCGGGACAGGGGATTTCCCCTCCACTTT
j_gene: TRBJ1-3; abundance: .; d_gene: .; v_gene: TRBV6-5; CDR3aa: CASSPLGDTIYF; CDR3nt: TGTGCCAGCAGTCCCCTAGGAGACACCATATATTTT
j_gene: TRBJ1-5; abundance: .; d_gene: .; v_gene: TRBV6-6; CDR3aa: CASSDPGGQPQHF; CDR3nt: TGTGCCAGCAGTGACCCGGGTGGGCAGCCCCAGCATTTT
j_gene: TRBJ2-2; abundance: .; d_gene: TRBD1; v_gene: TRBV9; CDR3aa: CASSGQGDTGELFF; CDR3nt: TGTGCCAGCAGCGGACAGGGAGACACCGGGGAGCTGTTTTTT
j_gene: TRBJ2-1; abundance: .; d_gene: TRBD2; v_gene: TRBV3-1/TRBV3-2; CDR3aa: CASSLTSGSPKYNEQFF; CDR3nt: TGTGCCAGCAGCTTGACTAGCGGGAGTCCCAAGTACAATGAGCAGTTCTTC
j_gene: TRBJ2-7; abundance: .; d_gene: TRBD1; v_gene: TRBV28; CDR3aa: CASSFAGGDSYEQYF; CDR3nt: TGTGCCAGCAGTTTTGCAGGGGGCGATTCCTACGAGCAGTACTTC
j_gene: TRBJ1-5; abundance: .; d_gene: .; v_gene: TRBV5-4; CDR3aa: CASSLGGTDSNQPQHF; CDR3nt: TGTGCCAGCAGCTTGGGGGGCACCGATAGCAATCAGCCCCAGCATTTT
j_gene: TRBJ1-1; abundance: .; d_gene: .; v_gene: TRBV5-6; CDR3aa: CASTESGIEAFF; CDR3nt: TGTGCCAGCACCGAGTCGGGGATTGAAGCTTTCTTT
j_gene: TRBJ2-1; abundance: .; d_gene: TRBD2; v_gene: TRBV2; CDR3aa: CASSGGGGDLDNEQFF; CDR3nt: TGTGCCAGCAGTGGTGGGGGGGGAGACCTTGACAATGAGCAGTTCTTC
j_gene: TRBJ1-1; abundance: .; d_gene: TRBD1; v_gene: TRBV5-1; CDR3aa: CASSMDRLNTEAFF; CDR3nt: TGCGCCAGCAGCATGGACAGGTTGAACACTGAAGCTTTCTTT
j_gene: TRBJ2-3; abundance: .; d_gene: TRBD2; v_gene: TRBV7-2; CDR3aa: CASSLGLAGKDTQYF; CDR3nt: TGTGCCAGCAGCTTAGGACTAGCGGGGAAAGATACGCAGTATTTT
j_gene: TRBJ2-3; abundance: .; d_gene: .; v_gene: TRBV19; CDR3aa: CASSIGSTDTQYF; CDR3nt: TGTGCCAGTAGTATCGGGAGCACAGATACGCAGTATTTT
j_gene: TRBJ1-1; abundance: .; d_gene: .; v_gene: TRBV10-2; CDR3aa: CASTQGSEAFF; CDR3nt: TGCGCCAGCACCCAGGGCTCTGAAGCTTTCTTT
j_gene: TRBJ2-2; abundance: .; d_gene: TRBD2; v_gene: TRBV4-2; CDR3aa: CASSQQGTSGGTMGGELFF; CDR3nt: TGTGCCAGCAGCCAACAAGGGACTAGCGGGGGGACAATGGGCGGGGAGCTGTTTTTT